This entry lists 14 T cell receptor beta chains sequenced from one sample in a study of T cells in Graves' hyperthyroidism and ophthalmopathy. From RNA transcripts, TCR beta CDR3 regions were amplified. The HTBI primer set served for first-round RT-PCR of the TCR CDR3. MiXCR was run by TCRdb on the multiplex PCR reads, yielding one entry per CDR3 protein. The sample consists of 400,000 to 500,000 distinct CDR3 sequences, approximately 14% of them appearing once. The sequencing sample was made of blood. Source of these receptors: a woman in her late teens or twenties with Graves' hyperthyroidism.

This clonotype was detected only a few times. The chain links TRBV10-3 to TRBJ2-7; 11 nucleotides line up with TRBD2. The CDR3 length is 15 residues. Germline V lookup: CDR1 ENHRY, CDR2 SYGVKD. V shed 3 bases and J 4 bases; nucleotides not matched to a gene: 5. CDR3 amino acids: CAISETGTSGYEQYV. The DNA of the CDR3 is TGTGCCATCAGTGAAACCGGGACTAGCGGATACGAGCAGTACGTC.

This clonotype was found many times. This chain uses TRBV27 with TRBJ2-1, with 11 bases lining up with TRBD2. The J segment lost 4 bases and the V segment lost 6 bases, leaving 5 bases of the junction unmatched. Looked up from germline, CDR1 is MNHEY and CDR2 is SMNVEV (reference sequence). The CDR3 consists of 15 residues. CDR3 residues: CASRALAGVYNEQFF. CDR3 nucleotide sequence: TGTGCCAGCAGAGCACTAGCGGGAGTGTACAATGAGCAGTTCTTC.

This clonotype was counted ten times or more. CDR3 loop: CASSLQGLAEAFF. The CDR3 nucleotides read TGTGCCAGCAGCTTGCAGGGGTTGGCTGAAGCTTTCTTT. The chain couples TRBV5-5 to TRBJ1-1; maybe TRBD1 (6 bases). CDR1 SGHKS and CDR2 YYEKEE come from the germline V gene (reference sequence). The CDR3 length is 13 residues. V lost 1 base, J lost 6 bases, and 10 bases lay in between.

The sample holds many counts of this clonotype. The chain uses TRBV11-2 and TRBJ1-1, with D possibly being TRBD1 (6 bases). V lost 5 bases and J lost 1, with 14 bases in between. The CDR3 is made up of 15 amino acids. Germline-derived CDR1 and CDR2 are SGHAT and FQNNGV. CDR3 sequence (DNA): TGTGCCAGCAGCCGGGGGGGCAATTCGAACACTGAAGCTTTCTTT. Amino acid sequence: CASSRGGNSNTEAFF.

This clonotype showed up many times. This chain links TRBV28 with TRBJ1-1, with a possible D match to TRBD1 (5 bases). The ends were cut back, 7 bases at V and 5 bases at J, with 14 bases in the middle. This CDR3 has 13 residues. Germline values: CDR1 MDHEN, CDR2 SYDVKM. The DNA for the CDR3 is TGTGCCAGCATCGGGGCGCTTAGAACTGAAGCTTTCTTT. Translated, it gives CASIGALRTEAFF.

The V gene is TRBV9, the J gene TRBJ2-5; 10 bases fit TRBD2. Germline loops: CDR1 SGDLS, CDR2 YYNGEE. V was pared by 4 bases and J by 5 bases, with 8 bases of the junction left unmatched. The CDR3 is 15 residues long. The CDR3 reads CASSSGVAGGETQYF. CDR3 coding DNA: TGTGCCAGCAGCTCTGGAGTAGCGGGAGGTGAGACCCAGTACTTC.

The chain uses TRBV6-1 and TRBJ2-1; 7 bases agree with TRBD2. The CDR3 is made up of 17 amino acids. The V and J ends lost 4 bases and 4 bases, in that order; junction bases with no gene match: 13. CDR1 and CDR2 from the germline V gene are MNHNS and SASEGT. The CDR3 loop is CASSARREPTAYNEQFF. The CDR3 DNA sequence: TGTGCCAGCAGTGCTAGGCGGGAGCCTACGGCATACAATGAGCAGTTCTTC.

The genes are TRBV15 and TRBJ2-3, with D uncertain. The CDR3 extends over 16 amino acids. Germline CDR1 is LNHNV and CDR2 is YYDKDF (reference sequence). Trimming removed 1 base at V and 0 bases at J, with 11 bases between. In DNA form, the CDR3 reads TGTGCCACCAGCAGAGTACCGGAGCTGAGCACAGATACGCAGTATTTT. Its protein is CATSRVPELSTDTQYF.

This clonotype has a count of ten or more. The chain combines TRBV4-2 with TRBJ1-2, with D possibly matching TRBD1 (5 bases). Looked up from germline, CDR1 is LGHNA and CDR2 is YNFKEQ. The CDR3 runs 15 residues. V lost 1 base, J lost 2 bases, and 11 bases lay in between. CDR3 DNA: TGTGCCAGCAGCCAAGCCGCGGGGCAGAACTATGGCTACACCTTC. Its protein product is CASSQAAGQNYGYTF.

This chain connects TRBV3-1 to TRBJ1-1; D is perhaps TRBD1 (5 bases). The CDR3 covers 15 residues. Germline lookup yields CDR1 LGHDT and CDR2 YNNKEL (reference sequence). V gave up 1 base and J gave up 3 bases, with 12 bases separating them. CDR3: CASSQGGVLHTEAFF. The CDR3 nucleotides read TGTGCCAGCAGCCAAGGGGGGGTATTGCACACTGAAGCTTTCTTT.

This clonotype was recorded a few times. The chain uses TRBV9 and TRBJ1-6; D is ambiguous. Trimming shortened V by 4 bases and J by 8 bases, and 16 bases separated the two germline ends. Germline lookup yields CDR1 SGDLS and CDR2 YYNGEE. The CDR3 is 15 amino acids. The CDR3 coding sequence is TGTGCCAGCAGCCGTACCTCAGGAGGCCATTCACCCCTCCACTTT. This encodes CASSRTSGGHSPLHF.

Many counts were recorded for this clonotype. The chain carries TRBV19 and TRBJ1-2; tentatively, D is TRBD1 (5 bases). This CDR3 has 15 amino acids. Trimming pared 0 bases from V and 6 bases from J, leaving 14 bases between. Per the germline V gene, CDR1 is LNHDA and CDR2 is SQIVND (reference sequence). CDR3 sequence reads: CASSIESKAGHGYTF. DNA for the CDR3: TGTGCCAGTAGTATAGAAAGTAAGGCAGGGCATGGCTACACCTTC.

This clonotype was found many times. The chain joins TRBV20-1 to TRBJ1-1; no reliable D call. V was shortened by 6 bases and J by 0 bases, with 17 bases between the two germline ends. CDR3 length: 15 amino acids. The germline V gene has CDR1 DFQATT and CDR2 SNEGSKA (reference sequence). The CDR3 sequence is CSAPTVRHLNTEAFF. The CDR3 DNA reads TGCAGTGCCCCGACCGTACGTCACCTGAACACTGAAGCTTTCTTT.

This clonotype was seen a few times. The rearrangement joins TRBV10-3 to TRBJ2-1, with 11 bases aligning to TRBD2. Trimming at V came to 4 bases and at J to 0 bases, leaving 5 bases not matched to a gene. Germline V gene sequence: CDR1 ENHRY, CDR2 SYGVKD. The CDR3 is made up of 17 amino acids. The CDR3 reads CAISGPLAGDSYNEQFF. The CDR3 DNA sequence: TGTGCCATCAGTGGCCCACTAGCGGGGGACTCCTACAATGAGCAGTTCTTC.